The 28 T cell receptor beta chains below all came from one sample that was sequenced in a study of cytomegalovirus exposure and HLA in healthy donors. A multiplex PCR was run with 60 Vbeta primers and 13 Jbeta primers. The data were produced by immunoSEQ multiplex PCR, yet TCRdb's version contains in-frame clones alone and is incomplete. The sample consists of around 180,000 clones, about 84% of them appearing once. Sequencing was carried out using PBMCs. The receptors shown here come from a man between 18 and 29 years old in good health and CMV-seronegative.

This clone was detected only a few times. The chain carries TRBV5-1 and TRBJ2-5; the match to TRBD1 covers 7 bases. Losses at the gene ends were 7 bases for V and 4 bases for J; bases not matched to a gene: 10. Germline V gene data show CDR1 as SGHRS and CDR2 as YFSETQ. The CDR3 is made up of 14 amino acids. This CDR3 is CASRLTGMRETQYF. CDR3 nucleotides: TGCGCCAGCCGATTGACAGGGATGCGAGAGACCCAGTACTTC.

The count of this clone is one. The rearrangement joins TRBV9 to TRBJ1-3; D perhaps matches TRBD1 (6 bases). V shed 4 bases and J shed 0 bases, with 14 bases lying between them. The CDR3 loop spans 16 amino acids. Germline-derived CDR1 and CDR2 are SGDLS and YYNGEE. CDR3 DNA sequence: TGTGCCAGCAGCCCGAACAGGGCCTTCTCTGGAAACACCATATATTTT. It encodes CASSPNRAFSGNTIYF. The full variable domain, rest sourced from reference TRBV9 and TRBJ1-3, is DSGVTQTPKHLITATGQRVTLRCSPRSGDLSVYWYQQSLDQGLQFLIQYYNGEERAKGNILERFSAQQFPDLHSELNLSSLELGDSALYFCASSPNRAFSGNTIYFGEGSWLTVV.

This chain connects TRBV11-3 to TRBJ1-1; TRBD1 might be the D (6 bases). The CDR3 consists of 16 residues. The germline gives CDR1 SGHNT, CDR2 YENEEA. Trimming took off 5 bases at V and 0 bases at J, with 16 bases between the two ends. The CDR3 here is CASSRRTASMNTEAFF. CDR3 DNA: TGTGCCAGCAGCCGACGGACAGCAAGTATGAACACTGAAGCTTTCTTT.

The chain carries TRBV27 and TRBJ1-2; TRBD1 matches 7 bases. In germline, CDR1 is MNHEY, CDR2 SMNVEV (reference sequence). After removal of 0 bases from V and 4 bases from J, the junction contained 2 bases not matched to a gene. The CDR3 runs 14 residues. In DNA, the CDR3 is TGTGCCAGCAGTTTATCAGGGGGCATCTATGGCTACACCTTC. Its translation is CASSLSGGIYGYTF.

V is TRBV11-2 and J is TRBJ2-7, with no clear D. Looked up from germline, CDR1 is SGHAT and CDR2 is FQNNGV. Trimming removed 1 base at V and 0 bases at J, with 4 bases between. The CDR3 sequence is 13 residues long. The CDR3 reads CASSLGVSYEQYF. For the CDR3, the DNA is TGTGCCAGCAGCTTAGGAGTCTCCTACGAGCAGTACTTC.

This clone was seen only a few times. The gene calls are TRBV4-1 and TRBJ2-7; the D gene is possibly TRBD2 (5 bases). V gave up 5 bases and J gave up 2 bases, with 13 bases separating them. CDR1 is MGHRA and CDR2 is YSYEKL in the germline V gene. The CDR3 is 14 residues long. The CDR3 DNA reads as TGCGCCAGCAGCACCTGGACGGGGACCTACGAGCAGTACTTC. The encoded protein is CASSTWTGTYEQYF.

This clone was detected only once. The V gene is TRBV11-2, the J gene TRBJ2-2, with 7 positions matching TRBD2. CDR3 length: 14 residues. V dropped 5 bases and J dropped 3; count of bases not matched to a gene: 3. The germline V gene has CDR1 SGHAT and CDR2 FQNNGV. The CDR3 loop is CASSRGRDTGELFF. The DNA of the CDR3 is TGTGCCAGCAGCCGGGGGAGGGACACCGGGGAGCTGTTTTTT.

The V gene is TRBV6-1, the J gene TRBJ1-5; the D is unclear. The CDR3 runs 13 residues. Germline V gene sequence: CDR1 MNHNS, CDR2 SASEGT. The germline V and J ends were trimmed by 4 bases and 9 bases, with 13 bases remaining between them. For the CDR3, the DNA is TGTGCCAGCAGTGGGCGGTCCCGAAGGCCCCAGCATTTT. Its protein is CASSGRSRRPQHF.

This clone was picked up one time. This sequence joins TRBV27 and TRBJ2-7; the D is unclear. With 2 bases removed from V and 2 bases from J, the gap between germline ends came to 10 bases. Germline assignment: CDR1 MNHEY and CDR2 SMNVEV (reference sequence). CDR3 length: 14 residues. In DNA, the CDR3 is TGTGCCAGCAGTTTAAGTCAGGCTCCCTACGAGCAGTACTTC. Residues: CASSLSQAPYEQYF.

In DNA form, the CDR3 reads TGTGCTAGTGGTTTGGCCACCTCGCCTCCACCGGGGTCAGGTGAGCAGTTCTTC. It translates to CASGLATSPPPGSGEQFF. The chain carries TRBV12-5 and TRBJ2-1, with D perhaps TRBD2 (5 bases). Trimming shortened V by 1 base and J by 9 bases, and 25 bases separated the two germline ends. Germline lookup yields CDR1 LGHNT and CDR2 FRNRAP. This CDR3 spans 18 amino acids.

CDR3 protein: CASSLWAGSTEAFF. The CDR3 DNA is TGTGCCAGCAGTTTATGGGCAGGGTCCACTGAAGCTTTCTTT. The chain uses TRBV27 and TRBJ1-1; D possibly corresponds to TRBD1 (5 bases). CDR1 and CDR2 (germline): MNHEY, SMNVEV (reference sequence). Trimming took 1 base from V and 4 from J, leaving 10 bases between them. This CDR3 is 14 amino acids long.

The genes are TRBV5-1 and TRBJ2-1; 8 nucleotides agree with TRBD2. J gave up 1 base and V 2 bases, and 5 bases lay outside the gene matches. The CDR3 runs 16 residues. Germline V lookup: CDR1 SGHRS, CDR2 YFSETQ. In DNA, the CDR3 is TGCGCCAGCAGCTTCACCGGGACTAGGTCCTACAATGAGCAGTTCTTC. This gives the protein CASSFTGTRSYNEQFF.

The chain recombines TRBV7-3 with TRBJ1-2; D is possibly TRBD1 (5 bases). CDR1 and CDR2 (germline): SGHTA, FQGTGA. This CDR3 is 16 amino acids long. Trimming left V 10 bases short and J 1 base short, with 22 bases between. CDR3 in amino acids: CATSPIDRQNNYGYTF. CDR3 bases: TGTGCCACCTCCCCCATCGACAGACAAAATAACTATGGCTACACCTTC.

V is TRBV28 and J is TRBJ1-5, with 8 bases lining up with TRBD1. The germline CDR1 and CDR2 sequences are MDHEN and SYDVKM. The CDR3 contains 16 residues. J was trimmed by 0 bases and V by 6 bases; bases with no gene match: 7. DNA of the CDR3: TGTGCCAGCAGCTTACAGGGGGGACATAGCAATCAGCCCCAGCATTTT. This codes for CASSLQGGHSNQPQHF.

This clone was seen only a few times. The rearrangement uses TRBV4-1 and TRBJ1-5, with D maybe TRBD1 (6 bases). The CDR3 totals 16 residues. V dropped 6 bases and J dropped 1 base, with 16 bases sitting between them. Looked up from germline, CDR1 is MGHRA and CDR2 is YSYEKL. The DNA for the CDR3 is TGCGCCAGCAGTCCACTCGGGACACCGAGCAATCAGCCCCAGCATTTT. Translated: CASSPLGTPSNQPQHF.

The chain joins TRBV10-3 to TRBJ2-7, with D tentatively TRBD1 (5 bases). Germline V gives CDR1 ENHRY, CDR2 SYGVKD. V lost 6 bases, J lost 4 bases, and 19 bases lay in between. This CDR3 has 15 amino acids. The CDR3 region is CAISRRGVEEYEQYF. CDR3 coding DNA: TGTGCCATCAGCCGAAGGGGCGTTGAAGAGTACGAGCAGTACTTC.

The chain joins TRBV6-6 to TRBJ1-2, with D tentatively TRBD1 (6 bases). Germline V gene sequence: CDR1 MNHNY, CDR2 SVGAGI (reference sequence). Deletions cut 5 bases from V and 3 bases from J, with 16 bases between. CDR3 length: 15 residues. CDR3 protein: CASSQTEGDHYGYTF. The CDR3 nucleotides are TGTGCCAGCAGTCAGACAGAGGGGGACCACTATGGCTACACCTTC.

The chain carries TRBV14 and TRBJ2-7; the D is unclear. The CDR3 has 11 amino acids. Germline CDR1 is SGHDN and CDR2 is FVKESK. V was cut by 5 bases and J by 1 base, with 3 bases left in between. CDR3 protein: CASSSSYEQYF. The CDR3 DNA reads TGTGCCAGCAGCTCTTCCTACGAGCAGTACTTC.

In DNA form, the CDR3 reads TGTGCCAGCAGCGCGGTGGACGGGGGAGGCTACACCTTC. Its translation is CASSAVDGGGYTF. J is TRBJ1-2 and V is TRBV7-2; a weak D match, TRBD1 (5 bases). V lost 5 bases and J lost 8, with 15 bases in between. Germline V gene data show CDR1 as SGHTA and CDR2 as FQGNSA. The CDR3 length is 13 residues.

This clone was observed once. The chain uses TRBV7-2 and TRBJ2-7; 7 bases agree with TRBD1. Unmatched junction bases numbered 11, after V lost 1 base and J lost 5 bases. The germline V gene encodes CDR1 SGHTA and CDR2 FQGNSA. This CDR3 region has 16 residues. CDR3 amino acids: CASSLGWQRGLHEQYF. The CDR3 DNA is TGTGCCAGCAGCTTAGGATGGCAAAGGGGGCTCCACGAGCAGTACTTC.

CDR3 in amino acids: CASSLSGGGMTRTYEQYF. In DNA, the CDR3 is TGTGCCAGCAGTTTATCAGGGGGAGGTATGACCCGGACCTACGAGCAGTACTTC. This chain connects TRBV28 to TRBJ2-7; tentative D call: TRBD1 (7 bases). V gave up 1 base and J gave up 2 bases, with 21 bases separating them. CDR3 length: 18 amino acids. Germline V CDR1 and CDR2: MDHEN, SYDVKM.

This sequence joins TRBV15 and TRBJ1-2; the D gene is possibly TRBD1 (5 bases). The CDR3 sequence is 17 residues long. Germline V gene data show CDR1 as LNHNV and CDR2 as YYDKDF (reference sequence). Trimming cost V 2 bases and J 4 bases, with 20 bases left between them. The CDR3 loop is CATSRQVGGGAPYGYTF. CDR3 bases: TGTGCCACCAGCAGACAGGTGGGGGGAGGGGCACCCTATGGCTACACCTTC.

The chain joins TRBV28 to TRBJ1-5; no reliable D call. Trimming took off 9 bases at V and 5 bases at J, with 14 bases between the two ends. From germline, CDR1 is MDHEN and CDR2 SYDVKM. CDR3 length: 13 amino acids. The CDR3 loop reads CASTLLTDQPQHF. In DNA form, the CDR3 reads TGTGCCAGTACCTTATTAACGGATCAGCCCCAGCATTTT.

The chain recombines TRBV6-1 with TRBJ2-3, with 7 bases that match TRBD1. The CDR3 runs 15 residues. After removal of 6 bases from V and 2 bases from J, the junction contained 8 bases not matched to a gene. Germline V gene data show CDR1 as MNHNS and CDR2 as SASEGT. The CDR3 is CASRGSGGTTDTQYF. Here the CDR3 DNA reads TGTGCCAGCAGGGGCTCAGGGGGAACCACAGATACGCAGTATTTT.

CDR3 amino acids: CASSLAGQPQHF. CDR3 coding DNA: TGTGCCAGCAGCTTAGCGGGCCAGCCCCAGCATTTT. The chain links TRBV7-8 to TRBJ1-5, with D unresolved. Trimming pared 0 bases from V and 7 bases from J, leaving 4 bases between. This CDR3 has 12 residues. Germline assignment: CDR1 SGHVS and CDR2 FQNEAQ.

V and J are TRBV6-6 and TRBJ1-2, with 10 bases lining up with TRBD1. With 6 bases clipped from V and 6 bases from J, the junction kept 7 bases outside the gene matches. Germline V gives CDR1 MNHNY, CDR2 SVGAGI (reference sequence). This CDR3 is built from 14 residues. CDR3 residues: CASRPSGTGDGYTF. The CDR3 nucleotides are TGTGCCAGCAGACCCTCCGGGACAGGGGATGGCTACACCTTC.

V usage is TRBV4-1 and J usage is TRBJ2-7; no clear D gene. The germline V gene encodes CDR1 MGHRA and CDR2 YSYEKL. Trimming took off 6 bases at V and 1 base at J, with 10 bases between the two ends. The CDR3 has 13 amino acids. The CDR3 DNA is TGCGCCAGCAGAGCCACCCGATCCTACGAGCAGTACTTC. This sequence encodes CASRATRSYEQYF.

The V call is TRBV4-1, the J call TRBJ2-1; TRBD2 aligns across 9 bases. In germline, CDR1 is MGHRA, CDR2 YSYEKL. CDR3 size: 16 residues. The ends lost 6 bases at V and 7 bases at J; junction bases unmatched: 13. In nucleotides, the CDR3 is TGCGCCAGCAGTCCCGACCTAGCGGGGCCCCGTAATGAGCAGTTCTTC. It specifies CASSPDLAGPRNEQFF.